The 31 T cell receptor beta chains below all came from one sample that was sequenced in a study of shared clonotypes between healthy human individuals. TCRdb keeps only in-frame clones here, not all; method: immunoSEQ multiplex PCR. Of approximately 740,000 clones listed, approximately 79% are singletons. Sequenced: memory CD4+ T cells sorted from blood. Subset indicated: CD45RA-negative fraction. These receptors were obtained from a woman younger than 45 in good health.

This clone came up many times. The V and J genes are TRBV6-1 and TRBJ2-7; 8 positions match TRBD1. In germline, CDR1 is MNHNS, CDR2 SASEGT. V dropped 7 bases and J dropped 3; count of bases not matched to a gene: 8. The CDR3 has 14 amino acids. This chain's CDR3 is CASKETGEVYEQYF. For the CDR3, the DNA is TGTGCCAGCAAAGAGACAGGGGAGGTCTACGAGCAGTACTTC.

This chain uses TRBV6-5 with TRBJ2-1; tentatively, D is TRBD1 or TRBD2 (5 bases each). The germline CDR1 and CDR2 sequences are MNHEY and SVGAGI. The ends were cut back, 7 bases at V and 9 bases at J, with 10 bases in the middle. The CDR3 is 11 residues long. In DNA, the CDR3 is TGTGCCAGCACCCGAGGGACTGAGCAGTTCTTC. Protein: CASTRGTEQFF.

The rearrangement links TRBV5-1 to TRBJ2-5, with 7 bases lining up with TRBD2. Trimming took 4 bases from V and 4 from J; bases not matched to a gene: 4. The CDR3 is 13 residues long. Germline V gene sequence: CDR1 SGHRS, CDR2 YFSETQ. The CDR3 DNA sequence: TGCGCCAGCAGCAATAGCGGGCCAGAGACCCAGTACTTC. Encoded protein: CASSNSGPETQYF.

V and J are TRBV5-1 and TRBJ2-3; 8 nucleotides match TRBD2. The germline gives CDR1 SGHRS, CDR2 YFSETQ. V gave up 4 bases and J gave up 6 bases; unmatched junction bases: 13. The CDR3 runs 16 residues. Here the CDR3 DNA reads TGCGCCAGCAGCCGAGGTATGGCGGGAGGAGGCGATACGCAGTATTTT. This sequence encodes CASSRGMAGGGDTQYF.

V usage is TRBV27 and J usage is TRBJ2-7; a weak D match, TRBD1 (5 bases). This CDR3 has 14 amino acids. The germline V and J ends were trimmed by 3 bases and 3 bases, with 12 bases remaining between them. Germline V lookup: CDR1 MNHEY, CDR2 SMNVEV (reference sequence). The CDR3 sequence: CASSFKWGLYEQYF. In DNA, the CDR3 is TGTGCCAGCAGTTTTAAGTGGGGCCTCTACGAGCAGTACTTC.

This clone turned up a few times. This chain joins TRBV6-6 and TRBJ2-7; a weak D match, TRBD1 (6 bases). CDR1 and CDR2 (germline): MNHNY, SVGAGI (reference sequence). The CDR3 has 13 residues. Trimming pared 0 bases from V and 3 bases from J, leaving 6 bases between. The CDR3 bases are TGTGCCAGCAGTTACTCACAGGGCTACGAGCAGTACTTC. This codes for CASSYSQGYEQYF.

The chain is built from TRBV7-2 and TRBJ1-1, with D uncertain. The CDR3 sequence is 16 residues long. CDR1 and CDR2 (germline): SGHTA, FQGNSA. V lost 6 bases and J lost 0, with 17 bases in between. In DNA, the CDR3 is TGTGCCAGCAGACAAAACGCGGTGCTCCTGAACACTGAAGCTTTCTTT. Translation gives CASRQNAVLLNTEAFF.

This chain connects TRBV7-9 to TRBJ2-5; TRBD1 aligns across 7 bases. The CDR3 runs 16 residues. The J segment lost 0 bases and the V segment lost 1 base, leaving 5 bases of the junction unmatched. Per germline, CDR1 SEHNR and CDR2 FQNEAQ (reference sequence). The CDR3 here is CASSLGTGSHQETQYF. In DNA form, the CDR3 reads TGTGCCAGCAGCTTAGGGACAGGTTCCCACCAAGAGACCCAGTACTTC.

This clone was counted a few times. The chain has TRBV7-9 and TRBJ1-1; D gene unclear. V lost 6 bases and J 1 base, leaving 9 bases between the germline ends. CDR3 length: 13 amino acids. CDR1 is SEHNR and CDR2 is FQNEAQ in the germline V gene (reference sequence). CDR3 sequence: CASRETENTEAFF. DNA for the CDR3: TGTGCCAGCAGGGAGACGGAGAACACTGAAGCTTTCTTT. The entire variable domain, with the rest obtained from reference TRBV7-9 and TRBJ1-1, is as follows: DTGVSQNPRHKITKRGQNVTFRCDPISEHNRLYWYRQTLGQGPEFLTYFQNEAQLEKSRLLSDRFSAERPKGSFSTLEIQRTEQGDSAMYLCASRETENTEAFFGQGTRLTVV.

The sample holds many counts of this clone. The sample contains more than one DNA sequence encoding this CDR3. The chain is built from TRBV29-1 and TRBJ1-2; 11 bases line up with TRBD1. Germline trimming cut 6 bases from V and 4 bases from J; bases unmatched to any gene: 7. Germline lookup yields CDR1 SQVTM and CDR2 ANQGSEA. CDR3 size: 14 residues. The DNA for the CDR3 is TGCAGCGTGGCGAGGACAGGGGGCTTCTATGGCTACACCTTC. This sequence encodes CSVARTGGFYGYTF.

This chain joins TRBV6-1 and TRBJ2-1; the D gene is possibly TRBD1 (6 bases). The germline CDR1 and CDR2 sequences are MNHNS and SASEGT. The CDR3 spans 15 residues. V was cut by 1 base and J by 2 bases, with 9 bases left in between. The CDR3 DNA follows: TGTGCCAGCAGTGAAGAGGGGGAGCCCTACAATGAGCAGTTCTTC. Its translation: CASSEEGEPYNEQFF.

The gene calls are TRBV20-1 and TRBJ2-7; D is uncertain. The V gene lost 0 bases and the J gene lost 5 bases, with 5 bases spanning the gap. There are 11 residues in the CDR3. Germline loops: CDR1 DFQATT, CDR2 SNEGSKA (reference sequence). CDR3 sequence (DNA): TGCAGTGCTAGAGATACCCACGAGCAGTACTTC. Protein sequence: CSARDTHEQYF.

This chain joins TRBV5-4 and TRBJ2-3; D is possibly TRBD2 (6 bases). Trimming took 1 base from V and 0 from J, leaving 12 bases between them. Germline CDR1 and CDR2: SGHNT and YYREEE (reference sequence). The CDR3 covers 16 residues. CDR3: CASSLFSGTSTDTQYF. CDR3 DNA: TGTGCCAGCAGCTTGTTTAGCGGAACAAGCACAGATACGCAGTATTTT.

The chain recombines TRBV7-2 with TRBJ2-5; D gene unclear. The germline V and J ends were trimmed by 1 base and 2 bases, with 11 bases remaining between them. CDR1 SGHTA and CDR2 FQGNSA come from the germline V gene. The CDR3 is 15 residues long. Here the CDR3 reads CASSLVSAAQETQYF. The CDR3, as DNA: TGTGCCAGCAGCTTAGTTTCGGCGGCTCAAGAGACCCAGTACTTC.

The rearrangement joins TRBV18 to TRBJ2-7; the match to TRBD1 covers 8 bases. The CDR3 extends over 14 amino acids. V lost 4 bases and J lost 2; bases outside the gene matches: 4. Germline CDR1 reads KGHSH; CDR2 reads LQKENI. The CDR3 coding sequence is TGTGCCAGCTCACGCGGACAGGGAACCTACGAGCAGTACTTC. Protein product: CASSRGQGTYEQYF.

The chain couples TRBV6-6 to TRBJ1-1; D possibly corresponds to TRBD1 (6 bases). Looked up from germline, CDR1 is MNHNY and CDR2 is SVGAGI (reference sequence). The ends were cut back, 6 bases at V and 1 base at J, with 15 bases in the middle. CDR3 length equals 15 residues. As DNA, the CDR3 is TGTGCCAGCAGACCAAACAGGGTCGGGAACACTGAAGCTTTCTTT. It yields the protein CASRPNRVGNTEAFF.

For this clone: A much more abundant neighbour one base away suggests this may be a read error. Other nucleotide sequences from this sample produce the same CDR3. The genes are TRBV19 and TRBJ1-2, with no clear D. V lost 8 bases to trimming and J lost 4 bases, with 11 bases between them. Germline V lookup: CDR1 LNHDA, CDR2 SQIVND (reference sequence). The CDR3 spans 12 residues. The CDR3 DNA reads as TGTGCCAGTCGACAAACTTCCTATGGCTACACCTTC. Translation: CASRQTSYGYTF.

This rearrangement joins TRBV15 to TRBJ2-7; no firm D call. The CDR3 extends over 13 amino acids. The germline V gene encodes CDR1 LNHNV and CDR2 YYDKDF (reference sequence). V gave up 0 bases and J gave up 3 bases, with 6 bases separating them. CDR3 in amino acids: CATSREDGYEQYF. The CDR3 DNA sequence: TGTGCCACCAGCAGAGAAGACGGCTACGAGCAGTACTTC. The full variable domain, with the rest looked up from reference TRBV15 and TRBJ2-7, is DAMVIQNPRYQVTQFGKPVTLSCSQTLNHNVMYWYQQKSSQAPKLLFHYYDKDFNNEADTPDNFQSRRPNTSFCFLDIRSPGLGDTAMYLCATSREDGYEQYFGPGTRLTVT.

This clone was picked up many times. This rearrangement joins TRBV25-1 to TRBJ1-6, with TRBD1 as a possible D gene (5 bases). CDR3 length: 14 amino acids. V lost 7 bases and J 7 bases, leaving 14 bases between the germline ends. Germline-derived CDR1 and CDR2 are MGHDK and SYGVNS. The DNA of the CDR3 is TGTGCCAGCACCGGTATAGGGGCAAATTCACCCCTCCACTTT. This sequence encodes CASTGIGANSPLHF.

The table lists this clone with many counts. V is TRBV21-1 and J is TRBJ2-5; the table's TRBD2 call for D was not verified on the DNA. TRBV21-1 is marked as a pseudogene. The CDR3 spans 19 residues. The CDR3 region is CASSKGGLRGPSGNETQYF. For the CDR3, the DNA is TGTGCCAGCAGCAAAGGTGGCCTCCGGGGTCCTAGCGGGAATGAGACCCAGTACTTC.

The table lists this clone with a count of one. CDR3 amino acids: CASSLGTAGEADTQYF. CDR3 coding DNA: TGTGCCAGCAGCTTAGGCACCGCGGGAGAGGCAGATACGCAGTATTTT. This sequence joins TRBV11-3 and TRBJ2-3; TRBD2 matches at 7 bases. Germline lookup yields CDR1 SGHNT and CDR2 YENEEA. This CDR3 is built from 16 residues. V gave up 1 base and J gave up 4 bases; unmatched junction bases: 8.

There are a few counts of this clone. The chain joins TRBV18 to TRBJ2-7, with D perhaps being TRBD1 or TRBD2 (6 bases each). The germline V gene has CDR1 KGHSH and CDR2 LQKENI. V shed 5 bases and J shed 1 base, with 27 bases lying between them. The CDR3 sequence is 19 residues long. CDR3: CASSTPSAEGGTQSYEQYF. The CDR3 DNA sequence: TGTGCCAGCTCAACTCCCAGTGCCGAAGGGGGGACCCAGTCCTACGAGCAGTACTTC.

This clone was seen a single time. Different DNA sequences within this sample yield the same CDR3. The chain is built from TRBV7-6 and TRBJ1-5; D is possibly TRBD1 (5 bases). Germline V gene sequence: CDR1 SGHVS, CDR2 FNYEAQ. V shed 2 bases and J shed 5 bases, with 7 bases lying between them. The CDR3 covers 13 residues. The CDR3 loop is CASSLQGDQPQHF. The CDR3 DNA follows: TGTGCCAGCAGCTTACAGGGAGATCAGCCCCAGCATTTT.

The rearrangement joins TRBV28 to TRBJ1-1, with D tentatively TRBD1 (5 bases). The V and J ends lost 10 bases and 3 bases respectively, with 12 bases between them. The germline CDR1 and CDR2 sequences are MDHEN and SYDVKM. The CDR3 runs to 12 residues. CDR3 bases: TGTGCCAAGATAGGGGCGGACACTGAAGCTTTCTTT. Encoded protein: CAKIGADTEAFF.

This clone has a handful of counts. CDR3 in DNA: TGTGCCAGCAGCTTTGGTCAGCGGTATGATACGCAGTATTTT. This codes for CASSFGQRYDTQYF. The chain is built from TRBV7-6 and TRBJ2-3, with D possibly being TRBD2 (5 bases). V lost 3 bases to trimming and J lost 6 bases, with 13 bases between them. The CDR3 spans 14 residues. Germline lookup yields CDR1 SGHVS and CDR2 FNYEAQ.

This chain connects TRBV7-9 to TRBJ1-4; D is undetermined. The CDR3 covers 13 residues. Deletions cut 0 bases from V and 11 bases from J, with 10 bases between. CDR1 is SEHNR, CDR2 FQNEAQ, per germline (reference sequence). CDR3 region: CASSLAGFGKLFF. Written as DNA, the CDR3 is TGTGCCAGCAGCTTAGCAGGATTCGGGAAACTGTTTTTT. The whole variable domain, filled in from reference TRBV7-9 and TRBJ1-4, reads DTGVSQNPRHKITKRGQNVTFRCDPISEHNRLYWYRQTLGQGPEFLTYFQNEAQLEKSRLLSDRFSAERPKGSFSTLEIQRTEQGDSAMYLCASSLAGFGKLFFGSGTQLSVL.

The chain combines TRBV6-1 with TRBJ2-7; 8 nucleotides align to TRBD1. The germline V gene encodes CDR1 MNHNS and CDR2 SASEGT. The CDR3 is 14 residues long. Trimming removed 5 bases from V and 3 bases from J; junction bases left unmatched: 6. The chain's CDR3 is CASSIAGTGYEQYF. CDR3 sequence (DNA): TGTGCCAGCAGTATCGCCGGGACAGGCTACGAGCAGTACTTC.

The chain uses TRBV28 and TRBJ2-1; the D is unclear. V was clipped by 5 bases and J by 8 bases, with 10 bases between them. CDR3 length: 12 amino acids. Germline V lookup: CDR1 MDHEN, CDR2 SYDVKM. This CDR3 reads CASSPDRYEQFF. In nucleotides, the CDR3 is TGTGCCAGCAGTCCCGACCGGTATGAGCAGTTCTTC.

This sequence joins TRBV29-1 and TRBJ2-1; 9 positions agree with TRBD2. This CDR3 contains 15 residues. Per germline, CDR1 SQVTM and CDR2 ANQGSEA. The J segment lost 8 bases and the V segment lost 5 bases, leaving 13 bases of the junction unmatched. Here the CDR3 DNA reads TGCAGCGTTCCTGTCGTAGCGGGAGCTGTAGATGAGCAGTTCTTC. Its protein product is CSVPVVAGAVDEQFF.

The table lists this clone with a count of one. The J gene is TRBJ2-5, the V gene TRBV4-1; TRBD1 aligns across 7 bases. The last part of the DNA fits TRBJ2-7 better; the J call may be wrong. The CDR3 extends over 18 amino acids. Germline values: CDR1 MGHRA, CDR2 YSYEKL. This CDR3 is CASSQVILRQGSLYEQYF. DNA of the CDR3: TGCGCCAGCAGCCAAGTAATACTAAGACAGGGCTCTCTCTACGAGCAGTACTTC.

The chain recombines TRBV11-2 with TRBJ2-3; D gene unclear. Trimming pared 5 bases from V and 3 bases from J, leaving 12 bases between. Germline-derived CDR1 and CDR2 are SGHAT and FQNNGV. CDR3 size: 14 residues. CDR3 coding DNA: TGTGCCAGCAGCACCCTGGGCGGAACAGATACGCAGTATTTT. Translation: CASSTLGGTDTQYF.